These 7 T cell receptor beta chains originate from one sample sequenced in a study of human CD8 memory T cell subsets. TPEX cells were early memory CD8+ T cells (CCR7+ PD-1+ TIGIT+) that had exhausted-like traits. UMI-labeled 5' RACE yielded the TCR beta libraries. Each CDR3 protein gets one entry in TCRdb, which reprocessed the 5' RACE reads and gives no DNA. The specimen's table records fewer than 6,000 distinct CDR3 sequences. Source material: CD8+ T cells from PBMCs. The receptors stem from a human donor in good health.

V and J are TRBV4-2 and TRBJ2-5; there is no DNA to check the TCRdb D call of TRBD2. The CDR3 covers 12 residues. Germline loops: CDR1 LGHNA, CDR2 YNFKEQ. This CDR3 is CASRTIQETQYF.

The chain uses TRBV28 and TRBJ1-1; TCRdb indicates TRBD1, and absent DNA this call remains unverified. From germline, CDR1 is MDHEN and CDR2 SYDVKM. The CDR3 length is 17 residues. The CDR3 region is CASSLWGRGGVRTEAFF. The complete variable domain, with remaining parts taken from reference TRBV28 and TRBJ1-1, reads DVKVTQSSRYLVKRTGEKVFLECVQDMDHENMFWYRQDPGLGLRLIYFSYDVKMKEKGDIPEGYSVSREKKERFSLILESASTNQTSMYLCASSLWGRGGVRTEAFFGQGTRLTVV.

This chain uses TRBV5-1 with TRBJ2-1; the D call of TRBD1 rests on TCRdb alone, since no DNA is present to check it. The V gene's germline CDR1 is SGHRS and CDR2 YFSETQ. The CDR3 loop spans 14 amino acids. CDR3 residues: CASSDGPVYNEQFF.

The chain carries TRBV16 and TRBJ2-7; as DNA is missing, the TRBD1 call by TCRdb cannot be tested. The CDR3 has 13 residues. Looked up from germline, CDR1 is KGHSY and CDR2 is FQNENV. CDR3 amino acids: CASSQLQDYEQYF.

This clonotype is classed as medium-sized by frequency. The chain uses TRBV5-1 and TRBJ1-2; with no DNA, the TCRdb D assignment of TRBD1 cannot be verified. The CDR3 covers 17 residues. Germline CDR1 is SGHRS and CDR2 is YFSETQ. The CDR3 spells CASSPGAGGVKDYGYTF.

The chain joins TRBV3-1 to TRBJ2-1; TCRdb's D gene call, TRBD2, goes unchecked for lack of DNA. CDR1 and CDR2 from the germline V gene are LGHDT and YNNKEL (reference sequence). CDR3 length: 16 residues. The CDR3 sequence: CASRGRANERYYEQFF.

The gene calls are TRBV4-2 and TRBJ2-7. Germline V gene lookup returns CDR1 LGHNA and CDR2 YNFKEQ. The CDR3 covers 15 residues. CDR3 sequence: CASSQEGTSSYEQYF.